The source of this T cell receptor (beta chain) is a study of blood T cell repertoires in COVID-19. Across the study: Collection of acute and convalescent COVID-19 samples took place in the United States, Italy and Spain. In each case, the material was cDNA or gDNA derived from T cells, B-cell-depleted T cells, or PBMCs.

Profiling relied on immunoSEQ multiplex PCR, and the TCRdb table lists in-frame clones only, not all of them. The top ten hold more than 7.5% of the sample, which has 30,000 to 35,000 clones, over 75% seen once. This clone was seen once. The clonotype comes from a man older than 75 with active COVID-19. Specimen: peripheral blood.

This CDR3 reads CASSPPRGLESAEAFF. CDR3 bases: TGTGCCAGCAGCCCCCCGAGGGGGTTAGAGTCCGCTGAAGCTTTCTTT. The chain couples TRBV7-9 to TRBJ1-1, with D possibly being TRBD1 (6 bases). The CDR3 is 16 amino acids. The V and J ends lost 5 bases and 6 bases respectively, with 22 bases between them. Germline CDR1 is SEHNR and CDR2 is FQNEAQ (reference sequence).